The present T cell receptor beta chain was sequenced within a study of cytomegalovirus exposure and HLA in healthy donors. Points from the study as a whole: Highest at DRB1 and lowest at HLA-C, TCR association rates differed among HLA loci in a later analysis.

Amplification used 60 Vbeta primers and 13 Jbeta primers. The assay was immunoSEQ multiplex PCR, and TCRdb's table has in-frame clones only and misses some. Seen here are 95,000 to 150,000 clones, 65% to 80% observed once, and the top ten hold roughly 4%. Germline V gene data show CDR1 as SGHAT and CDR2 as FQNNGV. V was trimmed by 2 bases and J by 4 bases, leaving 13 bases between them. This CDR3 is built from 15 residues. In regard to this clone: As yet, its antigen is unknown.

Sequencing was done on a sample of PBMCs. The receptor was isolated from a human donor in good health. The V and J genes are TRBV11-2 and TRBJ2-3, with a tentative D call TRBD1 (6 bases). The CDR3 loop is CASSLIQGSPDTQYF. The CDR3 bases are TGTGCCAGCAGCTTAATCCAGGGGTCCCCAGATACGCAGTATTTT.